The 20 T cell receptor beta chains reported below all come from one sample, sequenced in a study of T cell responses to AZD1222 COVID-19 vaccine. The table came from immunoSEQ multiplex PCR; TCRdb's copy has only in-frame clones and leaves some out. The repertoire consists of about 140,000 clones, with 85% to 95% occurring once and the leading ten covering about 3.7%. The specimen comprised peripheral blood, sampled 28 days after the second AZD1222 dose. The receptors were gathered from an adult who received the AZD1222 COVID-19 vaccine.

The V gene is TRBV6-2 or TRBV6-3, the J gene TRBJ2-2; D gene unclear. Trimming pared 0 bases from V and 6 bases from J, leaving 8 bases between. Germline V CDR1 and CDR2: MNHEY, SVGEGT. This CDR3 is 14 amino acids long. The DNA of the CDR3 is TGTGCCAGCAGTTACTCGAAATGGGCCGGGGAGCTGTTTTTT. Translation gives CASSYSKWAGELFF.

The chain has TRBV5-1 and TRBJ1-4, with 7 bases identical to TRBD1. Germline assignment: CDR1 SGHRS and CDR2 YFSETQ. The J segment lost 0 bases and the V segment lost 4 bases, leaving 18 bases of the junction unmatched. This CDR3 comprises 20 residues. CDR3 DNA sequence: TGCGCCAGCAGCCGGGGACAGTGGCAACCTACCCCATCAACTAATGAAAAACTGTTTTTT. The encoded protein is CASSRGQWQPTPSTNEKLFF.

This chain joins TRBV28 and TRBJ1-5, with a weak D call TRBD1 (5 bases). CDR3 length equals 14 residues. V was shortened by 5 bases and J by 6 bases, with 14 bases between the two germline ends. In germline, CDR1 is MDHEN, CDR2 SYDVKM. The CDR3 sequence: CASSDSGMIQPQHF. The CDR3 DNA is TGTGCCAGCAGTGACTCAGGGATGATTCAGCCCCAGCATTTT.

J is TRBJ1-5 and V is TRBV28; D uncertain. Per the germline V gene, CDR1 is MDHEN and CDR2 is SYDVKM. This CDR3 is 19 amino acids long. The germline V and J ends were trimmed by 7 bases and 2 bases, with 27 bases remaining between them. The CDR3 reads CASNTRPVGDLNRNQPQHF. The DNA of the CDR3 is TGTGCCAGCAACACCAGACCAGTTGGCGACCTCAATCGCAATCAGCCCCAGCATTTT.

The rearrangement joins TRBV10-3 to TRBJ1-2; a possible D gene is TRBD1 (5 bases). Looked up from germline, CDR1 is ENHRY and CDR2 is SYGVKD. Between the trimmed V and J ends, which lost 0 bases and 10 bases, there was a span of 12 bases. The CDR3 length is 13 residues. CDR3 protein: CAISESGRVVYTF. The DNA of the CDR3 is TGTGCCATCAGTGAGTCCGGCAGGGTGGTCTACACCTTC.

The chain employs TRBV6-4 and TRBJ2-1; D remains ambiguous. The length of the CDR3 is 13 residues. Germline V gene data show CDR1 as MRHNA and CDR2 as SNTAGT. Deletions cut 2 bases from V and 7 bases from J, with 9 bases between. The CDR3 sequence is CASSDGERNEQFF. The CDR3 DNA reads TGTGCCAGCAGTGACGGAGAAAGAAATGAGCAGTTCTTC.

The chain links TRBV5-1 to TRBJ2-2, with D possibly being TRBD1 (7 bases). Trimming left V 3 bases short and J 1 base short, with 10 bases between. Germline CDR1 and CDR2: SGHRS and YFSETQ. CDR3 length equals 15 residues. The CDR3 DNA reads as TGCGCCAGCAGCTGGAGGGGGCTGAACACCGGGGAGCTGTTTTTT. Encoded protein: CASSWRGLNTGELFF.

Comments on this clone: Mismatch with germline at one junction end may stem from a read error. The rearrangement joins TRBV13 to TRBJ2-7; D is unresolved. This CDR3 has 13 amino acids. Germline lookup yields CDR1 PRHDT and CDR2 FYEKMQ (reference sequence). DNA of the CDR3: TGTGCCAGCAGCTTAGGGTTAACGATCGCTGGGGACTTC. This sequence encodes CASSLGLTIAGDF.

J is TRBJ2-2 and V is TRBV18, with TRBD2 identical over 7 bases. CDR3 length: 15 residues. Trimming at V came to 4 bases and at J to 4 bases, leaving 6 bases not matched to a gene. Germline CDR1 and CDR2: KGHSH and LQKENI. As DNA, the CDR3 is TGTGCCAGCTCACTACTGGGACTACCCACCGGGGAGCTGTTTTTT. Encoded protein: CASSLLGLPTGELFF.

This sequence joins TRBV7-2 and TRBJ2-1; 8 nucleotides align to TRBD2. The CDR3 has 15 residues. CDR1 is SGHTA, CDR2 FQGNSA, per germline. V dropped 5 bases and J dropped 2; count of bases not matched to a gene: 5. The CDR3 nucleotides are TGTGCCAGCAGCGAGTGGGGACTAGCCTACAATGAGCAGTTCTTC. As protein: CASSEWGLAYNEQFF. Based on the CDR3 plus reference TRBV7-2 and TRBJ2-1, the full variable domain is GAGVSQSPSNKVTEKGKDVELRCDPISGHTALYWYRQSLGQGLEFLIYFQGNSAPDKSGLPSDRFSAERTGGSVSTLTIQRTQQEDSAVYLCASSEWGLAYNEQFFGPGTRLTVL.

This rearrangement joins TRBV19 to TRBJ1-5; D is perhaps TRBD1 (5 bases). From germline, CDR1 is LNHDA and CDR2 SQIVND (reference sequence). Trimming took 3 bases from V and 0 from J, leaving 12 bases between them. CDR3 size: 16 residues. The CDR3 DNA sequence: TGTGCCAGTAGTATTGGCAGGGACTATAGCAATCAGCCCCAGCATTTT. Amino acid sequence: CASSIGRDYSNQPQHF.

This clone has just one count. The genes are TRBV6-5 and TRBJ2-5; D gene unclear. With 6 bases removed from V and 5 bases from J, the gap between germline ends came to 16 bases. Germline lookup yields CDR1 MNHEY and CDR2 SVGAGI. The CDR3 totals 14 residues. The CDR3 loop reads CASSRGYNRETQYF. In DNA form, the CDR3 reads TGTGCCAGCAGCAGAGGATATAATCGTGAGACCCAGTACTTC.

This clone was counted once. This chain uses TRBV16 with TRBJ1-1, with D possibly matching TRBD1 (5 bases). Germline lookup yields CDR1 KGHSY and CDR2 FQNENV. V was clipped by 1 base and J by 5 bases, with 11 bases between them. CDR3 length: 14 residues. CDR3 coding DNA: TGTGCCAGCAGCCAATTGGCAGGGAGGACTGAAGCTTTCTTT. It yields the protein CASSQLAGRTEAFF.

The chain joins TRBV5-1 to TRBJ1-4; 7 bases are shared with TRBD1. V trimming: 1 base; J trimming: 8 bases; junction bases outside the gene matches: 2. Germline values: CDR1 SGHRS, CDR2 YFSETQ. The CDR3 contains 13 residues. The CDR3: CASSLQTGEKLFF. The CDR3 nucleotides read TGCGCCAGCAGCTTGCAGACAGGGGAAAAACTGTTTTTT.

The chain links TRBV7-3 to TRBJ2-1; D is unresolved. This CDR3 has 13 amino acids. V was cut by 2 bases and J by 5 bases, with 7 bases left in between. Germline assignment: CDR1 SGHTA and CDR2 FQGTGA. CDR3 in amino acids: CASSLGPDNEQFF. The CDR3 region has the DNA TGTGCCAGCAGCTTAGGCCCGGACAATGAGCAGTTCTTC.

V is TRBV27 and J is TRBJ2-7, with D unclear. Germline V gene data show CDR1 as MNHEY and CDR2 as SMNVEV (reference sequence). The CDR3 covers 13 residues. V lost 3 bases and J lost 0, with 6 bases in between. This CDR3 reads CASSFQSSYEQYF. The CDR3 bases are TGTGCCAGCAGTTTTCAAAGCTCCTACGAGCAGTACTTC.

This chain connects TRBV30 to TRBJ1-2; tentative D call: TRBD1 (6 bases). The CDR3 is 15 residues long. Germline V lookup: CDR1 GTSNPN, CDR2 SVGIG (reference sequence). V lost 1 base and J lost 0, with 12 bases in between. In DNA form, the CDR3 reads TGTGCCTGGAGTGCCGGGACACCCACTAACTATGGCTACACCTTC. It translates to CAWSAGTPTNYGYTF. The variable domain in full, with the rest retrieved from reference TRBV30 and TRBJ1-2, is SQTIHQWPATLVQPVGSPLSLECTVEGTSNPNLYWYRQAAGRGLQLLFYSVGIGQISSEVPQNLSASRPQDRQFILSSKKLLLSDSGFYLCAWSAGTPTNYGYTFGSGTRLTVV.

The J gene is TRBJ2-2, the V gene TRBV5-4; D possibly corresponds to TRBD2 (6 bases). This CDR3 contains 16 residues. Looked up from germline, CDR1 is SGHNT and CDR2 is YYREEE (reference sequence). V was cut by 0 bases and J by 6 bases, with 15 bases left in between. CDR3 nucleotides: TGTGCCAGCAGCTTGGAACCGGGAGTGAGGTCCGGGGAGCTGTTTTTT. It specifies CASSLEPGVRSGELFF.

The V gene is TRBV6-5, the J gene TRBJ1-1; D might be TRBD1 (6 bases). This CDR3 is 15 amino acids long. The V end was cut by 7 bases, the J end by 3 bases, with 18 bases between. Germline-derived CDR1 and CDR2 are MNHEY and SVGAGI. CDR3 nucleotides: TGTGCCAGCAATCCTGGGGGGGCGTGGCACACTGAAGCTTTCTTT. Translating it yields CASNPGGAWHTEAFF.

V gene TRBV7-9 combines with J gene TRBJ1-1; no definite D call. Germline lookup yields CDR1 SEHNR and CDR2 FQNEAQ (reference sequence). V was pared by 7 bases and J by 0 bases, with 9 bases between. The CDR3 consists of 13 residues. CDR3 sequence reads: CASILKLNTEAFF. The CDR3 DNA reads as TGTGCCAGCATCCTAAAGTTGAACACTGAAGCTTTCTTT.